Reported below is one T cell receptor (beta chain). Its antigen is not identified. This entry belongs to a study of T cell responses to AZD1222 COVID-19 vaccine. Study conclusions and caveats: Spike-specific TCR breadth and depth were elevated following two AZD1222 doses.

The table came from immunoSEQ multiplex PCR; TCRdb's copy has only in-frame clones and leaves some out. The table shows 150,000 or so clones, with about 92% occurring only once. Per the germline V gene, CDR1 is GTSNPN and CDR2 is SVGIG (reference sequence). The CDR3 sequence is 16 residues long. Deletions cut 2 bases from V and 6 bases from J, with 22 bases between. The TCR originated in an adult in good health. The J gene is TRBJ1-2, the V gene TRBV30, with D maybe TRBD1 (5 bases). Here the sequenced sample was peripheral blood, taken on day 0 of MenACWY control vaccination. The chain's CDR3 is CAWSPTPGPSRHGYTF. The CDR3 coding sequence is TGTGCCTGGAGTCCGACCCCGGGACCCTCGAGGCATGGCTACACCTTC.